This paragraph covers one TCR beta chain sequence. Antigen specificity is unknown. With a much larger clone just one base away, this may be a read error. Exclusion of patients followed from uncontrolled infection, other autoimmune disease, pregnancy or lactation. PBMCs stemmed from less than 13 ml fresh peripheral blood. The germline V gene encodes CDR1 DFQATT and CDR2 SNEGSKA (reference sequence). Trimming took 5 bases from V and 9 from J, leaving 20 bases between them. The CDR3 extends over 13 amino acids. This entry belongs to a study of T cells in Graves' hyperthyroidism and ophthalmopathy. The study's findings and limits: In validation, the model predicted ophthalmopathy. These predictions came a median roughly seven months before onset. In the blood, most expanded thyroid clonotypes above 0.001 appeared as well.

Researchers amplified the TCR beta CDR3 regions from RNA transcripts. An initial round of RT-PCR targeting the TCR CDR3 relied on the HTBI primer set. TCRdb fed the multiplex PCR reads into MiXCR, producing one record per CDR3 protein. This sample carries about 360,000 distinct CDR3 sequences, over 15% of them seen once, and the ten largest clones take 3% to 4%. Sequencing was performed on blood. This TCR derives from a woman under 30 with Graves' hyperthyroidism. This chain links TRBV20-1 with TRBJ2-7; tentatively, D is TRBD1 (6 bases). The CDR3 reads CSASGTPTFGQYV. Here the CDR3 DNA reads TGCAGTGCTTCCGGGACACCTACTTTTGGGCAGTACGTC.